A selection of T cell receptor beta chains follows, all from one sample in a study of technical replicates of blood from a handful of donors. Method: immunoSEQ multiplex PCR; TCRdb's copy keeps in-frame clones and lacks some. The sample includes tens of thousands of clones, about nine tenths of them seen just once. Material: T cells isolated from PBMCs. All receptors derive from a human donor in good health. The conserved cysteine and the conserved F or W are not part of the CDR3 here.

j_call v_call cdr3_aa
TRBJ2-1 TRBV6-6 ASSPSSGHEQF
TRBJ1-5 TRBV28 ASSRQGYQPQH
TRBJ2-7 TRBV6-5 ASSFNRFYEQY
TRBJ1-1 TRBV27 ASSIQVNTEAF
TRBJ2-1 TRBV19 ASSMRLAGWDEQF
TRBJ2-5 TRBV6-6 ASRGGLADHQETQY
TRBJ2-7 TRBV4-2 ASSQNRDLGEQY
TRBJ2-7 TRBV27 ASSRTFGAGVEQY
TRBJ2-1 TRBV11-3 ASSFEGHGYNEQF
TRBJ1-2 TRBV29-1 SVHKQGTYT
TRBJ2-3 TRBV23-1 ASSSGQGTDTQY
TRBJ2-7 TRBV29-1 SVLGLADHYEQY
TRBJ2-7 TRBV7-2 ASSSGLVSYEQY
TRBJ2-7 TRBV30 AWSAGQGAREQY
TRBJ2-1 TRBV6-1 ASSLERRRNEQF
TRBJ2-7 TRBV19 ASSSLGQGYEQY
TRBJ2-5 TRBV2 ASSIFAGQETQY
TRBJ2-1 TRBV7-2 ASSLVGGLVSNEQF
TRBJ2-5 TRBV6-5 ASKGQLQETQY
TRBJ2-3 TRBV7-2 ASSRTAITDTQY
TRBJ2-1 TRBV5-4 ASSLSAGANEQF
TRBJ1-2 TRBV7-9 ASSNRDRVNGYT